The 19 T cell receptor beta chains reported below all come from one sample, sequenced in a study of low-dose radiotherapy and immunotherapy resistance in tumors. Time point meaning: after trial treatment. Sample treatment: LDRT plus nivolumab, ipilimumab, low-dose cyclophosphamide and aspirin (RACIN trial). Primers used for first-strand cDNA, a TRAV- and TRBV-specific set, covered both alpha and beta chains. TCRs were amplified for roughly 20 PCR cycles with a constant-region primer and V-primer adapter. One entry per CDR3 protein, called by TCRdb with MiXCR from the reads. Of roughly 100,000 distinct CDR3 sequences in the sample, about 20% were seen once. The input for sequencing was PBMCs, taken after low-dose radiotherapy plus immunotherapy. Every receptor here comes from a male donor with prostate cancer.

This clonotype was found many times. The chain links TRBV5-6 to TRBJ1-1, with TRBD1 matching over 8 bases. CDR1 is SGHDT and CDR2 is YYEEEE in the germline V gene. The CDR3 is made up of 15 amino acids. J lost 1 base, V lost 4 bases, and 6 bases had no gene match. CDR3 protein: CASSRGQGWNTEAFF. CDR3 nucleotides: TGTGCCAGCAGCCGAGGACAGGGTTGGAACACTGAAGCTTTCTTT.

This clonotype was detected ten times or more. The chain recombines TRBV28 with TRBJ2-7; perhaps TRBD2 as D (5 bases). Germline values: CDR1 MDHEN, CDR2 SYDVKM. V gave up 6 bases and J gave up 3 bases, with 15 bases separating them. This CDR3 has 14 residues. CDR3 sequence: CASSESRGVYEQYF. The CDR3 DNA reads as TGTGCCAGCAGCGAATCTCGGGGTGTCTACGAGCAGTACTTC. Complete variable domain (other parts from reference TRBV28 and TRBJ2-7): DVKVTQSSRYLVKRTGEKVFLECVQDMDHENMFWYRQDPGLGLRLIYFSYDVKMKEKGDIPEGYSVSREKKERFSLILESASTNQTSMYLCASSESRGVYEQYFGPGTRLTVT.

This clonotype was seen ten or more times. This chain joins TRBV5-8 and TRBJ2-5, with 8 nucleotides matching TRBD1. V was pared by 5 bases and J by 7 bases, with 13 bases of the junction left unmatched. Per germline, CDR1 SGHTS and CDR2 YDEGEE. This CDR3 comprises 15 residues. The CDR3 protein is CASSLQGAGRVTQYF. CDR3 bases: TGTGCCAGCAGTCTGCAGGGGGCCGGGCGAGTGACCCAGTACTTC.

Only a few counts were recorded for this clonotype. This chain joins TRBV12-5 and TRBJ2-3; TRBD2 matches at 8 bases. V shed 0 bases and J 3 bases; nucleotides not matched to a gene: 5. The CDR3 covers 16 residues. CDR1 is LGHNT, CDR2 FRNRAP, per germline. The CDR3 region has the DNA TGTGCTAGTGGTTTGGTTCTCGAGCGGGGGACAGATACGCAGTATTTT. Translation gives CASGLVLERGTDTQYF.

V usage is TRBV6-1 and J usage is TRBJ1-5; D gene ambiguous. CDR1 and CDR2 from the germline V gene are MNHNS and SASEGT. This CDR3 is built from 15 residues. Trimming removed 7 bases at V and 2 bases at J, with 15 bases between. In DNA, the CDR3 is TGTGCCAGCAATGGGAACAGTCTTGGCAATCAGCCCCAGCATTTT. It translates to CASNGNSLGNQPQHF.

In this sample, this clonotype turned up many times. This chain links TRBV18 with TRBJ2-1; TRBD2 matches at 10 bases. This CDR3 has 16 amino acids. The junction had 6 bases not matched to a gene; V was cut back by 3 bases and J by 4 bases. Germline CDR1 is KGHSH and CDR2 is LQKENI. The CDR3: CASSPPSGGAYNEQFF. The DNA of the CDR3 is TGTGCCAGCTCACCCCCGAGCGGGGGGGCTTACAATGAGCAGTTCTTC.

The table lists this clonotype with many counts. The V call is TRBV29-1, the J call TRBJ2-5, with 13 positions matching TRBD2. Looked up from germline, CDR1 is SQVTM and CDR2 is ANQGSEA. The V segment lost 6 bases and the J segment 4 bases; nucleotides outside the gene matches: 8. There are 15 residues in the CDR3. CDR3 DNA: TGCAGCGTACCTGGACTAGCGGGGGTATCAGAGACCCAGTACTTC. It yields the protein CSVPGLAGVSETQYF.

This clonotype was counted many times. The chain has TRBV23-1 and TRBJ2-7; D call uncertain. TRBV23-1 is placed among ORFs of uncertain function. The germline V and J ends were trimmed by 0 bases and 6 bases, with 9 bases remaining between them. This CDR3 spans 13 amino acids. CDR3 protein: CASSQSKGSEQYF. In nucleotides, the CDR3 is TGCGCCAGCAGTCAATCGAAAGGTTCCGAGCAGTACTTC.

The V gene is TRBV6-1, the J gene TRBJ2-3, with 10 nucleotides matching TRBD1. The CDR3 spans 15 residues. In germline, CDR1 is MNHNS, CDR2 SASEGT. V lost 7 bases and J lost 0; bases outside the gene matches: 4. CDR3 loop: CASKGQGTSTDTQYF. CDR3 DNA sequence: TGTGCCAGCAAGGGACAGGGGACTAGCACAGATACGCAGTATTTT.

This clonotype has a count of ten or more. The genes are TRBV9 and TRBJ2-3, with D possibly being TRBD1 (5 bases). V gave up 2 bases and J gave up 2 bases, with 9 bases separating them. From germline, CDR1 is SGDLS and CDR2 YYNGEE. This CDR3 has 14 amino acids. The CDR3 DNA is TGTGCCAGCAGCGTTACAGGAGCCACAGATACGCAGTATTTT. It codes for CASSVTGATDTQYF.

This clonotype was seen ten or more times. The chain uses TRBV7-3 and TRBJ2-1; 9 nucleotides match TRBD2. Germline values: CDR1 SGHTA, CDR2 FQGTGA. V was pared by 3 bases and J by 9 bases, with 6 bases of the junction left unmatched. The length of the CDR3 is 14 residues. The CDR3 loop reads CASSFSGGGGEQFF. CDR3 DNA sequence: TGTGCCAGCAGCTTTAGCGGGGGAGGCGGTGAGCAGTTCTTC. The full variable domain, rest sourced from reference TRBV7-3 and TRBJ2-1, is GAGVSQTPSNKVTEKGKYVELRCDPISGHTALYWYRQSLGQGPEFLIYFQGTGAADDSGLPNDRFFAVRPEGSVSTLKIQRTERGDSAVYLCASSFSGGGGEQFFGPGTRLTVL.

To note about this clonotype: A read error is likely here: a far larger clone is one base away. The genes are TRBV30 and TRBJ2-1, with a weak D call TRBD2 (6 bases). V lost 3 bases and J lost 10, with 13 bases in between. The CDR3 is 12 residues long. The germline CDR1 and CDR2 sequences are GTSNPN and SVGIG (reference sequence). DNA of the CDR3: TGTGCCTGGAGCACCGGGACTTACGAGCAGTTCTTC. It is translated as CAWSTGTYEQFF.

This clonotype was seen ten or more times. The chain carries TRBV10-1 and TRBJ2-1, with D unresolved. Germline V lookup: CDR1 WNHNN, CDR2 SYGVQD (reference sequence). The ends were cut back, 0 bases at V and 5 bases at J, with 8 bases in the middle. The CDR3 extends over 14 amino acids. The CDR3 protein is CASSESSRNNEQFF. In DNA, the CDR3 is TGCGCCAGCAGTGAGTCTTCTAGGAACAATGAGCAGTTCTTC.

This clonotype came up a few times. The chain links TRBV6-2 or TRBV6-3 to TRBJ2-5; TRBD2 matches at 7 bases. CDR1 MNHEY and CDR2 SVGEGT come from the germline V gene. J was trimmed by 4 bases and V by 2 bases; bases with no gene match: 10. This CDR3 has 16 residues. CDR3 sequence (DNA): TGTGCCAGCAGTTACGGTACCCAAGCGGGAAGAGAGACCCAGTACTTC. Amino acids: CASSYGTQAGRETQYF.

This clonotype was observed at least ten times. The V call is TRBV7-3, the J call TRBJ1-3; the D gene is possibly TRBD1 (6 bases). The CDR3 contains 14 residues. The V gene's germline CDR1 is SGHTA and CDR2 FQGTGA. V dropped 4 bases and J dropped 2 bases, with 9 bases sitting between them. CDR3 sequence reads: CASSSGQPGNTIYF. In nucleotides, the CDR3 is TGTGCCAGCAGCTCAGGACAGCCTGGAAACACCATATATTTT. Supplemented by reference TRBV7-3 and TRBJ1-3, the full variable domain reads GAGVSQTPSNKVTEKGKYVELRCDPISGHTALYWYRQSLGQGPEFLIYFQGTGAADDSGLPNDRFFAVRPEGSVSTLKIQRTERGDSAVYLCASSSGQPGNTIYFGEGSWLTVV.

The CDR3 region is CASSTNGPGRETQYF. Here the CDR3 DNA reads TGTGCCAGCTCGACCAATGGTCCAGGGAGGGAGACCCAGTACTTC. The rearrangement uses TRBV18 and TRBJ2-5; perhaps TRBD2 as D (6 bases). Trimming stripped 6 bases from V and 5 bases from J, with 19 bases between. The germline V gene encodes CDR1 KGHSH and CDR2 LQKENI. CDR3 length: 15 residues. The full variable domain, rest sourced from reference TRBV18 and TRBJ2-5, is NAGVMQNPRHLVRRRGQEARLRCSPMKGHSHVYWYRQLPEEGLKFMVYLQKENIIDESGMPKERFSAEFPKEGPSILRIQQVVRGDSAAYFCASSTNGPGRETQYFGPGTRLLVL.

There are many counts of this clonotype. The chain is built from TRBV4-2 and TRBJ2-6; D might be TRBD1 or TRBD2, each matching 5 bases. With 4 bases removed from V and 3 bases from J, the gap between germline ends came to 7 bases. CDR3 length: 14 residues. Germline CDR1 LGHNA, CDR2 YNFKEQ. CDR3: CASSPGSGANVLTF. The CDR3 DNA reads TGTGCCAGCAGCCCAGGGAGTGGGGCCAACGTCCTGACTTTC.

This clonotype was counted ten times or more. The chain links TRBV4-1 to TRBJ1-5; tentatively, D is TRBD1 (5 bases). The ends were cut back, 0 bases at V and 9 bases at J, with 21 bases in the middle. Germline V gene data show CDR1 as MGHRA and CDR2 as YSYEKL. The CDR3 spans 17 residues. The CDR3: CASSQDPPRQSPGPQHF. In nucleotides, the CDR3 is TGCGCCAGCAGCCAAGACCCTCCTCGACAGTCCCCGGGGCCCCAGCATTTT.

The count of this clonotype is one. A far larger clone is only one base removed, so a read error is likely. This chain uses TRBV23-1 with TRBJ2-1; 9 bases are a match to TRBD1. TRBV23-1 is an open reading frame whose function is uncertain. CDR3 length: 14 amino acids. V lost 9 bases and J lost 10; bases outside the gene matches: 13. This CDR3 reads CASKTGQGSYEQFF. In DNA form, the CDR3 reads TGCGCCAGTAAAACGGGACAGGGCTCCTACGAGCAGTTCTTC.